This T cell receptor beta chain was sequenced in a study of blood T cell repertoires in COVID-19. Across the whole study: COVID-19 samples from acute and convalescent phases originated in the United States, Italy and Spain. In each case, the material was cDNA or gDNA derived from T cells, B-cell-depleted T cells, or PBMCs.

Original analysis: By means of reference gene primer amplification, nucleated cell counts were estimated. Assay: immunoSEQ multiplex PCR; the TCRdb copy retains only in-frame clones and omits some. V, J and clone size are those of that table, while D and trimming were read from the DNA. Of fewer than 300,000 clones listed, 91% were seen once; the top ten hold 2.2%. Germline V gives CDR1 MNHEY, CDR2 SVGAGI. The CDR3 spans 14 residues. The junction had 8 bases not matched to a gene; V was cut back by 6 bases and J by 3 bases. The sample taken for sequencing was peripheral blood. This receptor was taken from a woman in her 30s with COVID-19, enrolled during active disease. The genes are TRBV6-5 and TRBJ2-7, with TRBD1 matching over 7 bases. This CDR3 reads CASRTGTEFYEQYF. The CDR3 nucleotides are TGTGCCAGCAGAACCGGGACAGAGTTCTACGAGCAGTACTTC.